This TCR beta chain appears in the sequencing data of a study of blood T cells in healthy people across ages. Study-level results: In older individuals, TCR beta diversity per million T cells was lower, falling roughly linearly with age.

Sample-barcoded 5' priming and a J-beta primer mix drove a second PCR of about 6 to 11 cycles. TCRdb re-called the 5' RACE reads with MiXCR, one entry per CDR3 protein. In the table there are about 1.8 million distinct CDR3 sequences, about 50% of which are singletons. This clonotype has only a few counts. Antigen specificity is unknown. The CDR3 consists of 14 residues. Losses at the gene ends were 2 bases for V and 5 bases for J; bases not matched to a gene: 4. CDR1 and CDR2 from the germline V gene are MNHEY and SVGEGT. The V call is TRBV6-2 or TRBV6-3, the J call TRBJ2-5; 8 positions agree with TRBD2. The clonotype was recovered from a woman between 40 and 50 years old in good health. Sequencing used blood. The CDR3 sequence is CASSYRTSLETQYF. CDR3 in DNA: TGTGCCAGCAGTTACCGGACTAGCTTGGAGACCCAGTACTTC.